The rows below give T cell receptor beta chains drawn from one sample of a study of CD8 T cells in ankylosing spondylitis. TCRdb re-called the 5' RACE reads through MiXCR, storing one row per CDR3 protein. In the table there are about 750,000 distinct CDR3 sequences, around 17% of which are singletons. The sample was blood, either unsorted or a sorted T cell fraction (not recorded which). All receptors derive from a male donor with ankylosing spondylitis. Each CDR3 is given with its conserved first and last residue.

j_call	v_call	cdr3_aa
TRBJ1-3	TRBV5-1	CASSLEGQGRSGNTIYF
TRBJ2-6	TRBV6-1	CASRLSSGANVLTF
TRBJ2-5	TRBV5-1	CASSSTGEKTQYF
TRBJ1-2	TRBV5-1	CASSSSTGVGYGYTF
TRBJ1-2	TRBV18	CASSSRDRGNGYTF
TRBJ2-5	TRBV7-2	CASTTTGREEETQYF
TRBJ1-5	TRBV21-1	CASSARDDNFKQPQHF
TRBJ2-3	TRBV29-1	CSVDQGADTQYF
TRBJ2-7	TRBV12-3/TRBV12-4	CASSFGRLYEQYF
TRBJ2-2	TRBV10-2	CASSEQGSITGELFF
TRBJ2-2	TRBV7-9	CASRPGLAGSNTGELFF
TRBJ2-3	TRBV28	CASSSRSGTSTDTQYF
TRBJ1-1	TRBV27	CASSLWGDLNTEAFF
TRBJ2-1	TRBV28	CASSPYQRESHEQFF
TRBJ2-7	TRBV7-9	CASSVHTGYPEVEQYF
TRBJ2-5	TRBV27	CASSPPSGRAEETQYF
TRBJ2-1	TRBV12-3/TRBV12-4	CASSLLSGFIINEQFF
TRBJ2-7	TRBV6-5	CASSYGAGEFYEQYF
TRBJ2-5	TRBV12-3/TRBV12-4	CASSFLSETQYF
TRBJ2-7	TRBV12-3/TRBV12-4	CASSPLGGHYEQYF
TRBJ2-3	TRBV25-1	CASSESIPDTQYF
TRBJ1-5	TRBV12-3/TRBV12-4	CASSFETGARNQPQHF
TRBJ2-7	TRBV7-2	CASSLRYRLHGEWEQYF
TRBJ1-1	TRBV4-1	CASSQVRGFEAFF
TRBJ2-1	TRBV30	CAWSVLAGNEQFF
TRBJ2-7	TRBV15	CATSRDRVREQYF
TRBJ2-3	TRBV12-3/TRBV12-4	CASSLGTSGGDF
TRBJ2-3	TRBV20-1	CSARDGGRAWTDTQYF
TRBJ2-7	TRBV20-1	CSATTSGPLREQYF
TRBJ1-1	TRBV18	CASSPGGSGNTEAFF
TRBJ2-7	TRBV20-1	CSALWGGGSYEQYF
TRBJ1-2	TRBV5-1	CASRTDRGARGYTF
TRBJ1-5	TRBV7-9	CASSPRTANQPQHF